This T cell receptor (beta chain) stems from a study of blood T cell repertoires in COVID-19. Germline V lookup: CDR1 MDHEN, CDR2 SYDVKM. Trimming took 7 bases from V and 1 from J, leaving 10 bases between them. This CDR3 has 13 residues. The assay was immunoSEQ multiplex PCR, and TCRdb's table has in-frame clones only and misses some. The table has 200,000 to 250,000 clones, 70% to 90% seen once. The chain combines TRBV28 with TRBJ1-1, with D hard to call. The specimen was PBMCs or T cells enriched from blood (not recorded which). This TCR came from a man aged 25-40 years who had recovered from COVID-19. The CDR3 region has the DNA TGTGCCAGCATTCGGTCAGGGAACACTGAAGCTTTCTTT. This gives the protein CASIRSGNTEAFF.